This T cell receptor (beta chain) was profiled in a study of blood T cell repertoires in COVID-19. To note about this clone: This sample includes further DNA sequences coding for the same CDR3.

Sequenced by immunoSEQ multiplex PCR; TCRdb stores in-frame clones only, minus some. The sample shows roughly 150,000 clones, around 80% of them seen only once. V was shortened by 6 bases and J by 4 bases, with 13 bases between the two germline ends. Germline loops: CDR1 SEHNR, CDR2 FQNEAQ (reference sequence). The CDR3 has 14 amino acids. Sequences were obtained from PBMCs or T cells enriched from blood (not recorded which). This clonotype was sampled from a woman aged 70-85 years in a cohort exposed to, infected with or recovered from COVID-19 (not recorded which). V usage is TRBV7-9 and J usage is TRBJ1-5, with D possibly being TRBD1 (6 bases). CDR3 amino acids: CASSPTGGNQPQHF. The DNA for the CDR3 is TGTGCCAGCAGTCCGACAGGCGGGAATCAGCCCCAGCATTTT.